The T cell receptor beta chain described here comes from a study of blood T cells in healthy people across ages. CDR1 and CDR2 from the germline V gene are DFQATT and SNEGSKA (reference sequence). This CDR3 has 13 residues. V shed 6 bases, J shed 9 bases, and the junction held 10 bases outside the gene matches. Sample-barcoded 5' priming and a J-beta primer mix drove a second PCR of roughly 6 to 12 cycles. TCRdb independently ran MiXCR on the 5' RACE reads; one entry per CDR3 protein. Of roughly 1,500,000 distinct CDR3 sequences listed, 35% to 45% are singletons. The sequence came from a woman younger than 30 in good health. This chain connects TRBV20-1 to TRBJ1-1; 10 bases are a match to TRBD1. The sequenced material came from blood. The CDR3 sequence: CSAPTGQGLKAFF. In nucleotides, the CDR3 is TGCAGTGCACCGACGGGACAGGGGTTGAAAGCTTTCTTT.